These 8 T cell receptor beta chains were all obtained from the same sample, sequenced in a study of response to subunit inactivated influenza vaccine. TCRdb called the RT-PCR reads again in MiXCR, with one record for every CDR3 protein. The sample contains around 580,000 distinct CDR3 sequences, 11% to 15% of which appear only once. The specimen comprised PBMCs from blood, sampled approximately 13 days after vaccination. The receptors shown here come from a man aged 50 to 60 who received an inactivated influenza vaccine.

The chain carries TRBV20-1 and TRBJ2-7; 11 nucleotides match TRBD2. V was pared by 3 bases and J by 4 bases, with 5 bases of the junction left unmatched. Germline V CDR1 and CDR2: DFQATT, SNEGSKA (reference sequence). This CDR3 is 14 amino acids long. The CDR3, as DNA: TGCAGTGCTAGTCTGGGACTAGCGGCATACGAGCAGTACTTC. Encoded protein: CSASLGLAAYEQYF.

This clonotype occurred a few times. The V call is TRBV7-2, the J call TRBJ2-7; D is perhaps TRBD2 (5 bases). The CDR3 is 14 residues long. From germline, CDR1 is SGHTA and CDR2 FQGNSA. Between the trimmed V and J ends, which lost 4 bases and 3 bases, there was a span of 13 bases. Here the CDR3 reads CASSSTGRDYEQYF. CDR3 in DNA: TGTGCCAGCAGCTCGACCGGACGGGACTACGAGCAGTACTTC.

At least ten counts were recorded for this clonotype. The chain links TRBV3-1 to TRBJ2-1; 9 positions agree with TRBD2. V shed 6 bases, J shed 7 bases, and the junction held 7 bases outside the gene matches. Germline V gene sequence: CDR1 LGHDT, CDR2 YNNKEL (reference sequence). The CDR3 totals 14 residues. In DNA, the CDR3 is TGTGCCAGCAGTCAACTAGCGGGCCCAAATGAGCAGTTCTTC. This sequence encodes CASSQLAGPNEQFF.

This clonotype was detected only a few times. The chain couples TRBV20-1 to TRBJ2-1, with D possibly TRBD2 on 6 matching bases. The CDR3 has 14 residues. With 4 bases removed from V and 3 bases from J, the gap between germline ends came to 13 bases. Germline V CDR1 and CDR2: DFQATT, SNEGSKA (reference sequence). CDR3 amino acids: CSANTGTLYNEQFF. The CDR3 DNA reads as TGCAGTGCTAATACCGGGACTCTCTACAATGAGCAGTTCTTC.

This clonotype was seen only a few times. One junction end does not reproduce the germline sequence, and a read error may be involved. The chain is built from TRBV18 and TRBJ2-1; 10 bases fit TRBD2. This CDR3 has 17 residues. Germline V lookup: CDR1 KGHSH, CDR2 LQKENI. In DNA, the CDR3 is TGTGCCAGCTCATCACCAGGGGCGGAGCGGGGGGGCCTCTGGCAGTTCTTC. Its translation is CASSSPGAERGGLWQFF.

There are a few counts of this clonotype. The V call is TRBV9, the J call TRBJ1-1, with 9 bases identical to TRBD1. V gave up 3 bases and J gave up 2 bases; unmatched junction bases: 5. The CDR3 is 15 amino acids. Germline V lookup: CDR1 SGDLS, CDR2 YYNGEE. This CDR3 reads CASSAMTGGNTEAFF. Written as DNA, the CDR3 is TGTGCCAGCAGCGCGATGACAGGGGGTAACACTGAAGCTTTCTTT.

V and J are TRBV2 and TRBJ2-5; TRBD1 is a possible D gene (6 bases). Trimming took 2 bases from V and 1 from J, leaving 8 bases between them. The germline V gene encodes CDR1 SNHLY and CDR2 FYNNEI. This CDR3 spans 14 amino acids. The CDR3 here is CASSEQGRQETQYF. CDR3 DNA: TGTGCCAGCAGTGAACAGGGGCGCCAAGAGACCCAGTACTTC. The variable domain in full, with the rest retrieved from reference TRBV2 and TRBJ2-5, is EPEVTQTPSHQVTQMGQEVILRCVPISNHLYFYWYRQILGQKVEFLVSFYNNEISEKSEIFDDQFSVERPDGSNFTLKIRSTKLEDSAMYFCASSEQGRQETQYFGPGTRLLVL.

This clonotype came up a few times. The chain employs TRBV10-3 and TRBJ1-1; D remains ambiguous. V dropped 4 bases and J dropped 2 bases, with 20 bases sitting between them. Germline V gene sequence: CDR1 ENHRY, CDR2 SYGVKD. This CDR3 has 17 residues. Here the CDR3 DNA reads TGTGCCATCAGTGGGTTAAGCAGGACCCACAAAAACACTGAAGCTTTCTTT. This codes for CAISGLSRTHKNTEAFF.